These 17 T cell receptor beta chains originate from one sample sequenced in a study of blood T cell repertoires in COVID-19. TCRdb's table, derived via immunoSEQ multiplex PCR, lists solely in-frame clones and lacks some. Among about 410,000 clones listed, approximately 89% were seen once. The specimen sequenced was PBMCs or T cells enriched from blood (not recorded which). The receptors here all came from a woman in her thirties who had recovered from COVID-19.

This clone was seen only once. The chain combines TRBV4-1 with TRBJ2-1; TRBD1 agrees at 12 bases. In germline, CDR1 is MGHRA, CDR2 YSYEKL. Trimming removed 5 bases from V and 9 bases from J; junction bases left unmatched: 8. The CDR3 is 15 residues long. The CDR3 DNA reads TGCGCCAGCAGCGAGGGACAGGGGGCAATTATTGAGCAGTTCTTC. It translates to CASSEGQGAIIEQFF.

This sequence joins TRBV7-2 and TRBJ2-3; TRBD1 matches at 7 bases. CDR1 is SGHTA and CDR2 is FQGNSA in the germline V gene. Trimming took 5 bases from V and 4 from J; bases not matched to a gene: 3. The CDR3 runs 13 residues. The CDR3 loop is CASSSQGADTQYF. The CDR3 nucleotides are TGTGCCAGCAGCAGCCAGGGGGCAGATACGCAGTATTTT.

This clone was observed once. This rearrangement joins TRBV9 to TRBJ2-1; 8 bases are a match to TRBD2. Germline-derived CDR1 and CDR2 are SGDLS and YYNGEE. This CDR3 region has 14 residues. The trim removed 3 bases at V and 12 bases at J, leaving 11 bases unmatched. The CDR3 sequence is CASSGTLAAVGQFF. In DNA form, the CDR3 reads TGTGCCAGCAGCGGAACACTAGCGGCGGTCGGGCAGTTCTTC.

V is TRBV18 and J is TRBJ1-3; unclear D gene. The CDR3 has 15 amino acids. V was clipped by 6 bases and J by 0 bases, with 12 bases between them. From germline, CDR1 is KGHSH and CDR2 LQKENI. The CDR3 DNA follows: TGTGCCAGCTCCCCCGTCCCGGGCTCTGGAAACACCATATATTTT. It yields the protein CASSPVPGSGNTIYF.

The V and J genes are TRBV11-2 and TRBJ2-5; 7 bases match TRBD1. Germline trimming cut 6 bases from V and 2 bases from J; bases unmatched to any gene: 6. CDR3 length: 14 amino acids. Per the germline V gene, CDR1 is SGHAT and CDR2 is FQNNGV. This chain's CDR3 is CASRGTAKQETQYF. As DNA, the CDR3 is TGTGCCAGCAGGGGGACAGCAAAACAAGAGACCCAGTACTTC.

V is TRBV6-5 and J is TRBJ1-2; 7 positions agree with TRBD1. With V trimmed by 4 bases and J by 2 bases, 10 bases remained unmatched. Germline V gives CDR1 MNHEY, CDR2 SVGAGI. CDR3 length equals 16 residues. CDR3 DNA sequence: TGTGCCAGCAGTTGGGGGGTCAGAGGGGGCAACTATGGCTACACCTTC. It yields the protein CASSWGVRGGNYGYTF.

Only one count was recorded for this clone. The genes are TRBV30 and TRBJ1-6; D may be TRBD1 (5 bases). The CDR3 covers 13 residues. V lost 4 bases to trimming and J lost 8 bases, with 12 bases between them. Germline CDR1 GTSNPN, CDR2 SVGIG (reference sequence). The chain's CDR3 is CAWMRRADSPLHF. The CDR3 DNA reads TGTGCCTGGATGCGCAGGGCTGATTCACCCCTCCACTTT.

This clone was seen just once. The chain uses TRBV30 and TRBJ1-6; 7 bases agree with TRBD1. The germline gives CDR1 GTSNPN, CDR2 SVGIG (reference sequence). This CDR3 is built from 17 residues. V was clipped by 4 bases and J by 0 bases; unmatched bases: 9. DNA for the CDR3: TGTGCCTGGAACCGGGACAGTCTGAGCTCCTATAATTCACCCCTCCACTTT. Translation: CAWNRDSLSSYNSPLHF.

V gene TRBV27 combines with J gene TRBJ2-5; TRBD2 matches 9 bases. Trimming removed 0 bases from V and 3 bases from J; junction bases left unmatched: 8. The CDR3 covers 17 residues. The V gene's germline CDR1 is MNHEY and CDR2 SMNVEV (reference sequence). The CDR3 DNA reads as TGTGCCAGCAGTTTATCTAGCGGGAGTTTCCGGAAAGAGACCCAGTACTTC. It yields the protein CASSLSSGSFRKETQYF.

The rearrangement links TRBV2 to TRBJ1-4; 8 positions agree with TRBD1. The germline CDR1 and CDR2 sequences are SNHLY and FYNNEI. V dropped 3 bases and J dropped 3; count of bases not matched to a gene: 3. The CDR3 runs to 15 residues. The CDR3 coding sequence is TGTGCCAGCAGTGACAGGGGGCCGGCTAATGAAAAACTGTTTTTT. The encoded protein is CASSDRGPANEKLFF.

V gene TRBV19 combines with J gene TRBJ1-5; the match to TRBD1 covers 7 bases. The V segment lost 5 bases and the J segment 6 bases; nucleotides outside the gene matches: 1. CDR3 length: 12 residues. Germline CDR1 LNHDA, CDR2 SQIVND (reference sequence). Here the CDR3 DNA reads TGTGCCAGTAGTGGACAGGTTCAGCCCCAGCATTTT. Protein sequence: CASSGQVQPQHF.

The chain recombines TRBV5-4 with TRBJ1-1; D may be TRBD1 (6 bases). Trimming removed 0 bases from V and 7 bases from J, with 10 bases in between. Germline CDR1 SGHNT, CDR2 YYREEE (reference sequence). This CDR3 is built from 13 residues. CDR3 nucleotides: TGTGCCAGCAGCTTGGTGGGGGCAATTGAAGCTTTCTTT. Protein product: CASSLVGAIEAFF.

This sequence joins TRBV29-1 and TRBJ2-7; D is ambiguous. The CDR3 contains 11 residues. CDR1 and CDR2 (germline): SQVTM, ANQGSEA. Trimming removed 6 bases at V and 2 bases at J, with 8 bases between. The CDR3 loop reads CSVETAYEQYF. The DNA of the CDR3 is TGCAGCGTGGAAACAGCCTACGAGCAGTACTTC.

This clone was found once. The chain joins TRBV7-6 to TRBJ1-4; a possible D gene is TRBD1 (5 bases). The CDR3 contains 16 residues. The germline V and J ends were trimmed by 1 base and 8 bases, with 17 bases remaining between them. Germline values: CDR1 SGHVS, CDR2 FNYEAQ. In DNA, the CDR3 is TGTGCCAGCAGCTTAGGAGGCGGGGCCGACTACGAAAAACTGTTTTTT. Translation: CASSLGGGADYEKLFF.

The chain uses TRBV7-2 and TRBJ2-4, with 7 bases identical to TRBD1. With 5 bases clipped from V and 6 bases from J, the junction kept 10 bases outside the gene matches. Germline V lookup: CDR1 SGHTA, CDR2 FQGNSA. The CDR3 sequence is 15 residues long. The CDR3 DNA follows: TGTGCCAGCAGCACTCGGCTGACAGGGTCAAACATTCAGTACTTC. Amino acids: CASSTRLTGSNIQYF.

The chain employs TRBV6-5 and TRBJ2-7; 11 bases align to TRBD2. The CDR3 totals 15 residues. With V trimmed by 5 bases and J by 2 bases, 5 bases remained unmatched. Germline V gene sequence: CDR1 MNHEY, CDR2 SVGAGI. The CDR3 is CASSTLAGGPYEQYF. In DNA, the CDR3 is TGTGCCAGCAGTACGCTAGCGGGAGGACCCTACGAGCAGTACTTC.

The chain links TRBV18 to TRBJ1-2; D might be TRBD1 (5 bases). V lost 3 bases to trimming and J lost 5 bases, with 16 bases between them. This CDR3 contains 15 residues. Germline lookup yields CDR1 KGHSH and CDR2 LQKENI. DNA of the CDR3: TGTGCCAGCTCACCTTCACAGGTTAACTTGTATGGCTACACCTTC. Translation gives CASSPSQVNLYGYTF.